This passage covers 5 T cell receptor beta chains from one sample sequenced in a study of blood T cell repertoires in COVID-19. Generated by immunoSEQ multiplex PCR, the TCRdb table keeps only in-frame clones and is missing some. The repertoire consists of nearly 95,000 clones, with over 65% occurring once and the leading ten covering 3.9%. Material for sequencing was peripheral blood. Every receptor here comes from a man between 65 and 80 years old with COVID-19, enrolled during active disease.

The J gene is TRBJ1-6, the V gene TRBV19; D not resolved. The CDR3 loop spans 14 amino acids. The V and J ends lost 6 bases and 7 bases respectively, with 13 bases between them. Germline-derived CDR1 and CDR2 are LNHDA and SQIVND (reference sequence). CDR3 sequence: CASRRYGVNSPLHF. CDR3 DNA: TGTGCCAGTAGAAGGTACGGGGTCAATTCACCCCTCCACTTT.

V and J are TRBV2 and TRBJ2-2, with 8 nucleotides matching TRBD1. V lost 7 bases, J lost 1 base, and 8 bases stayed unmatched. The CDR3 is made up of 16 amino acids. Looked up from germline, CDR1 is SNHLY and CDR2 is FYNNEI. This CDR3 is CASTLDGTGNTGELFF. The CDR3 DNA reads as TGTGCCAGCACCCTTGACGGGACAGGGAACACCGGGGAGCTGTTTTTT.

The V and J genes are TRBV11-2 and TRBJ1-3; no clear D. The V gene lost 5 bases and the J gene lost 2 bases, with 13 bases spanning the gap. This CDR3 has 15 amino acids. From germline, CDR1 is SGHAT and CDR2 FQNNGV. Here the CDR3 reads CASSIGLNTGNTIYF. DNA of the CDR3: TGTGCCAGCAGCATAGGACTAAATACTGGAAACACCATATATTTT.

The chain combines TRBV30 with TRBJ1-5; 9 positions match TRBD1. With 0 bases clipped from V and 3 bases from J, the junction kept 3 bases outside the gene matches. The germline gives CDR1 GTSNPN, CDR2 SVGIG (reference sequence). The CDR3 extends over 15 amino acids. This chain's CDR3 is CAWSVDRGYNQPQHF. CDR3 bases: TGTGCCTGGAGTGTAGACAGGGGGTACAATCAGCCCCAGCATTTT.

This clone came up once. The chain has TRBV18 and TRBJ1-3; tentatively, D is TRBD1 (6 bases). The CDR3 is made up of 15 amino acids. V was cut by 3 bases and J by 5 bases, with 14 bases left in between. Germline CDR1 KGHSH, CDR2 LQKENI. As DNA, the CDR3 is TGTGCCAGCTCACCGGAACAGGGTGGGAGAAACACCATATATTTT. Its protein product is CASSPEQGGRNTIYF.